The 5 T cell receptor beta chains given below trace back to one sample, sequenced in a study of T cell repertoires in cytomegalovirus infection (dated 2019 in TCRdb). These TCRs' antigens remain unknown. The treatment or condition label on this specimen signifies: in vitro stimulation with specific CMV peptide epitopes to enrich CMV-specific T cells. This sample was sequenced with an Illumina HiSeq 1500. TCRdb took the public reads, trimmed them with fastp at Q25, ran MiXCR for clone calling and kept in-frame beta chains. Every entry covers one CDR3 protein and lists the most common genes and DNA from its rows. The sample table contains roughly 800,000 distinct CDR3 sequences; only one count was recorded for 25% to 30% of them. The ten largest clonotypes hold around 13% of the sample. This sample comprised cultured CD8+ T cells from PBMCs, obtained from culture after CMV antigen stimulation. The receptors stem from a human donor in good health (CMV status not recorded). Some clones in this sample may be carry-over from other donors' samples.

V is TRBV25-1 and J is TRBJ2-5; D may be TRBD1 or TRBD2 (5 bases each). Trimming took 5 bases from V and 3 from J, leaving 13 bases between them. Germline V lookup: CDR1 MGHDK, CDR2 SYGVNS. This CDR3 region has 14 residues. The CDR3 nucleotides read TGTGCCAGCAGTTCCGGGGCGATTAAAGAGACCCAGTACTTC. Translating gives CASSSGAIKETQYF.

This clonotype has more than one count but fewer than ten. V is TRBV27 and J is TRBJ2-7, with no clear D. Germline CDR1 is MNHEY and CDR2 is SMNVEV (reference sequence). This CDR3 has 13 residues. Trimming stripped 5 bases from V and 2 bases from J, with 10 bases between. The CDR3 DNA reads TGTGCCAGCAGTCCTCTCCAAGCCTACGAGCAGTACTTC. This translates into CASSPLQAYEQYF.

The chain is built from TRBV7-9 and TRBJ2-2; D perhaps matches TRBD1 (5 bases). Per germline, CDR1 SEHNR and CDR2 FQNEAQ (reference sequence). The CDR3 sequence is 16 residues long. Trimming took off 5 bases at V and 2 bases at J, with 15 bases between the two ends. The CDR3 loop reads CASSPNQGPNTGELFF. The CDR3 nucleotides read TGTGCCAGCAGCCCCAATCAGGGCCCCAACACCGGGGAGCTGTTTTTT. The full variable domain, completed using reference TRBV7-9 and TRBJ2-2, is DTGVSQNPRHKITKRGQNVTFRCDPISEHNRLYWYRQTLGQGPEFLTYFQNEAQLEKSRLLSDRFSAERPKGSFSTLEIQRTEQGDSAMYLCASSPNQGPNTGELFFGEGSRLTVL.

V gene TRBV6-2 or TRBV6-3 combines with J gene TRBJ2-1, with 10 bases fitting TRBD2. The V segment lost 6 bases and the J segment 2 bases; nucleotides outside the gene matches: 16. The CDR3 sequence is 19 residues long. Germline V gene data show CDR1 as MNHEY and CDR2 as SVGEGT. The CDR3 sequence: CASRTDFLELAGTYNEQFF. The CDR3 coding sequence is TGTGCCAGCAGAACTGATTTTCTCGAACTAGCGGGGACCTACAATGAGCAGTTCTTC.

This clonotype was observed a few times. The V call is TRBV28, the J call TRBJ2-2; D may be TRBD2 (6 bases). The CDR3 is made up of 13 amino acids. V lost 6 bases and J lost 7, with 12 bases in between. Germline V gene data show CDR1 as MDHEN and CDR2 as SYDVKM. In DNA, the CDR3 is TGTGCCAGCAGGCTCGGGGGTTTCGGGGAGCTGTTTTTT. It translates to CASRLGGFGELFF.